Shown below are 30 T cell receptor beta chains from a single sample sequenced in a study of blood T cells in healthy people across ages. A sample-barcoded 5' primer and a J-beta primer mix were used in a second PCR of roughly 7 to 12 cycles. TCRdb ran MiXCR on the 5' RACE reads and lists one entry per CDR3 protein. The sample lists about 1.1 million distinct CDR3 sequences, around two fifths occurring once. The specimen was blood. These receptors were collected from a man between 18 and 35 years old in good health.

This clonotype has only one observation. This sequence joins TRBV7-2 and TRBJ1-2; no clear D gene. The V gene's germline CDR1 is SGHTA and CDR2 FQGNSA. The CDR3 is made up of 14 amino acids. V lost 5 bases and J 0 bases, leaving 10 bases between the germline ends. The CDR3 loop is CASSPSATNYGYTF. Written as DNA, the CDR3 is TGTGCCAGCAGCCCCTCGGCTACTAACTATGGCTACACCTTC.

This clonotype was observed a handful of times. V is TRBV5-1 and J is TRBJ1-4, with a tentative D call TRBD1 (5 bases). This CDR3 is 15 amino acids long. With 7 bases removed from V and 0 bases from J, the gap between germline ends came to 13 bases. The V gene's germline CDR1 is SGHRS and CDR2 YFSETQ. CDR3 amino acids: CASHRGGATNEKLFF. CDR3 DNA sequence: TGCGCCAGCCACCGTGGGGGAGCAACTAATGAAAAACTGTTTTTT.

In this sample, this clonotype turned up a few times. The chain uses TRBV20-1 and TRBJ2-3; 10 bases fit TRBD2. V shed 2 bases, J shed 5 bases, and the junction held 4 bases outside the gene matches. CDR3 length: 14 residues. Germline V CDR1 and CDR2: DFQATT, SNEGSKA (reference sequence). Here the CDR3 DNA reads TGCAGTGCTAGATCGGGACTAGCGAAAGATACGCAGTATTTT. This codes for CSARSGLAKDTQYF.

The chain joins TRBV10-3 to TRBJ1-6; possibly TRBD1 for D (5 bases). CDR1 and CDR2 from the germline V gene are ENHRY and SYGVKD. Trimming left V 0 bases short and J 14 bases short, with 14 bases between. This CDR3 has 14 amino acids. The chain's CDR3 is CAISESQGTRTLHF. CDR3 bases: TGTGCCATCAGTGAGTCGCAGGGAACGCGCACCCTCCACTTT.

The chain has TRBV20-1 and TRBJ2-1; 7 bases agree with TRBD2. V lost 2 bases, J lost 0 bases, and 4 bases stayed unmatched. CDR3 size: 15 residues. From germline, CDR1 is DFQATT and CDR2 SNEGSKA (reference sequence). The CDR3 coding sequence is TGCAGTGCTAGAAAAGCGGGGAGCTCCTACAATGAGCAGTTCTTC. It translates to CSARKAGSSYNEQFF.

The chain joins TRBV3-1 to TRBJ2-1, with TRBD2 as a possible D gene (6 bases). Trimming removed 0 bases from V and 4 bases from J, with 13 bases in between. This CDR3 contains 16 residues. CDR1 and CDR2 from the germline V gene are LGHDT and YNNKEL (reference sequence). The CDR3 here is CASSQDNGGVYNEQFF. DNA of the CDR3: TGTGCCAGCAGCCAAGATAACGGCGGGGTATACAATGAGCAGTTCTTC.

In the case of this clonotype: Being one base from a much bigger clone, this may be a read error. The chain couples TRBV5-1 to TRBJ2-1; tentative D call: TRBD2 (5 bases). CDR1 SGHRS and CDR2 YFSETQ come from the germline V gene. The CDR3 loop spans 13 amino acids. The CDR3 bases are TGCGCCGGCAGCCCCGGGGTTAACAATGAGCAGTTCTTC. Translating it yields CAGSPGVNNEQFF. Full variable domain (rest looked up from reference TRBV5-1 and TRBJ2-1): KAGVTQTPRYLIKTRGQQVTLSCSPISGHRSVSWYQQTPGQGLQFLFEYFSETQRNKGNFPGRFSGRQFSNSRSEMNVSTLELGDSALYLCAGSPGVNNEQFFGPGTRLTVL.

V usage is TRBV5-1 and J usage is TRBJ2-3, with unresolved D. From germline, CDR1 is SGHRS and CDR2 YFSETQ. This CDR3 is 18 amino acids long. Trimming pared 0 bases from V and 2 bases from J, leaving 19 bases between. CDR3 sequence: CASSLARQPRTNTDTQYF. The DNA of the CDR3 is TGCGCCAGCAGCTTGGCAAGGCAGCCTAGAACTAACACAGATACGCAGTATTTT.

A word on this clonotype: At one boundary the junction diverges from the germline segment, which might be a read error. The rearrangement links TRBV7-9 to TRBJ1-2; no clear D gene. The CDR3 runs 13 residues. The V gene's germline CDR1 is SEHNR and CDR2 FQNEAQ (reference sequence). CDR3 DNA: TGTGTCAGCAGCTTAGAAGGGTCCTATGGCTACACCTTC. As protein: CVSSLEGSYGYTF.

Details on this clonotype: A much larger clone differs from this one at a single base, so this may be a read error. The chain couples TRBV20-1 to TRBJ2-7; the D gene could be TRBD1 or TRBD2 (5 bases each). Germline CDR1 DFQATT, CDR2 SNEGSKA (reference sequence). The CDR3 spans 18 residues. V was shortened by 2 bases and J by 7 bases, with 30 bases between the two germline ends. Here the CDR3 reads CSARFLGEWRGLYNEQYF. The CDR3 nucleotides are TGCAGTGCTAGATTTTTAGGGGAGTGGAGAGGGCTCTACAATGAGCAGTACTTC.

This clonotype was seen only a few times. The chain employs TRBV20-1 and TRBJ2-7; unclear D gene. The CDR3 is made up of 14 amino acids. Germline V gene lookup returns CDR1 DFQATT and CDR2 SNEGSKA (reference sequence). V shed 0 bases and J shed 2 bases, with 11 bases lying between them. CDR3 in amino acids: CSARDSRVPYEQYF. In nucleotides, the CDR3 is TGCAGTGCTAGAGATAGCCGCGTCCCCTACGAGCAGTACTTC.

This clonotype has only a few counts. This chain joins TRBV6-5 and TRBJ2-2; unclear D gene. Trimming took 4 bases from V and 0 from J, leaving 9 bases between them. CDR1 and CDR2 (germline): MNHEY, SVGAGI. This CDR3 is built from 15 residues. The CDR3 loop reads CASSFPGANTGELFF. The CDR3 nucleotides are TGTGCCAGCAGTTTTCCGGGTGCGAACACCGGGGAGCTGTTTTTT.

The chain combines TRBV10-3 with TRBJ1-1; D might be TRBD1 (5 bases). The CDR3 spans 12 residues. CDR1 and CDR2 (germline): ENHRY, SYGVKD. The V end was cut by 10 bases, the J end by 3 bases, with 12 bases between. The CDR3 is CATRGVDTEAFF. The CDR3 nucleotides are TGTGCCACCCGAGGGGTGGACACTGAAGCTTTCTTT.

A note on this clonotype: One end of the junction is discordant with germline, which a read error may explain. The chain combines TRBV6-6 with TRBJ1-5; D is uncertain. The CDR3 is 14 residues long. Per the germline V gene, CDR1 is MNHNY and CDR2 is SVGAGI (reference sequence). This chain's CDR3 is CASSYSTDNQPRHF. DNA for the CDR3: TGTGCCAGCAGTTACTCCACTGACAATCAGCCCCGGCATTTT.

This clonotype was picked up a small number of times. This chain joins TRBV6-5 and TRBJ2-7, with D tentatively TRBD1 (5 bases). The germline V and J ends were trimmed by 2 bases and 0 bases, with 8 bases remaining between them. The CDR3 is made up of 14 amino acids. Germline V gene sequence: CDR1 MNHEY, CDR2 SVGAGI. In nucleotides, the CDR3 is TGTGCCAGCAGTTACCAGGGATACTCCTACGAGCAGTACTTC. Residues: CASSYQGYSYEQYF.

The genes are TRBV2 and TRBJ2-3; 8 bases fit TRBD2. Trimming at V came to 6 bases and at J to 2 bases, leaving 13 bases not matched to a gene. There are 17 residues in the CDR3. Germline values: CDR1 SNHLY, CDR2 FYNNEI. CDR3 nucleotide sequence: TGTGCCAGCAGCGCCCGTCTAGCGGGCCTCTCCACAGATACGCAGTATTTT. Translation gives CASSARLAGLSTDTQYF. Full variable domain (rest looked up from reference TRBV2 and TRBJ2-3): EPEVTQTPSHQVTQMGQEVILRCVPISNHLYFYWYRQILGQKVEFLVSFYNNEISEKSEIFDDQFSVERPDGSNFTLKIRSTKLEDSAMYFCASSARLAGLSTDTQYFGPGTRLTVL.

This clonotype was found many times. The chain uses TRBV20-1 and TRBJ2-1, with 7 positions matching TRBD2. Judging by the DNA end, TRBJ2-7 fits better; the J call may be wrong. CDR3 length: 13 residues. Germline V gene sequence: CDR1 DFQATT, CDR2 SNEGSKA (reference sequence). Here the CDR3 reads CSAVGGSYNEQYF. The CDR3 DNA sequence: TGCAGTGCTGTGGGGGGGTCCTACAATGAGCAGTACTTC.

Ten or more counts support this clonotype. The chain is built from TRBV20-1 and TRBJ1-2, with unresolved D. CDR3 length: 11 residues. The V end lost 6 bases, the J end lost 5 bases, and 10 bases lay between the germline ends. The V gene's germline CDR1 is DFQATT and CDR2 SNEGSKA (reference sequence). Here the CDR3 DNA reads TGCAGTGCCCCGGATGGATATGGCTACACCTTC. This translates into CSAPDGYGYTF.

The chain joins TRBV3-1 to TRBJ2-5; the D is unclear. The J call may be faulty, since TRBJ2-1 better matches the DNA end. The germline gives CDR1 LGHDT, CDR2 YNNKEL (reference sequence). The CDR3 runs 16 residues. This CDR3 is CASSQDLVQHKETQFF. CDR3 sequence (DNA): TGTGCCAGCAGCCAAGATTTAGTACAGCACAAAGAGACCCAGTTCTTC.

J is TRBJ2-3 and V is TRBV7-2; D is perhaps TRBD2 (5 bases). Germline lookup yields CDR1 SGHTA and CDR2 FQGNSA. This CDR3 has 15 residues. V shed 5 bases and J shed 7 bases, with 19 bases lying between them. CDR3 sequence (DNA): TGTGCCAGCAGCGCATTACTCGGGGTTTCGAATACGCAGTATTTT. Protein: CASSALLGVSNTQYF.

This clonotype has just a few counts. The chain carries TRBV3-1 and TRBJ2-2; 7 nucleotides align to TRBD1. The CDR3 is 16 amino acids. Germline lookup yields CDR1 LGHDT and CDR2 YNNKEL (reference sequence). Trimming at V came to 2 bases and at J to 0 bases, leaving 3 bases not matched to a gene. In nucleotides, the CDR3 is TGTGCCAGCAGCCAAACAGGGGCAACGAACACCGGGGAGCTGTTTTTT. Protein: CASSQTGATNTGELFF.

This clonotype is a singleton in its sample. The chain has TRBV28 and TRBJ2-1; no clear D gene. The germline V and J ends were trimmed by 7 bases and 0 bases, with 7 bases remaining between them. The germline V gene has CDR1 MDHEN and CDR2 SYDVKM. CDR3 length equals 13 residues. CDR3 region: CASKGFSYNEQFF. The CDR3 coding sequence is TGTGCCAGCAAAGGGTTCTCCTACAATGAGCAGTTCTTC.

A few counts support this clonotype. This chain links TRBV11-3 with TRBJ2-7; D is undetermined. Per the germline V gene, CDR1 is SGHNT and CDR2 is YENEEA. The CDR3 runs 12 residues. Deletions cut 3 bases from V and 7 bases from J, with 10 bases between. The CDR3 sequence is CASSFRDGEQYF. DNA for the CDR3: TGTGCCAGCAGCTTCCGCGATGGGGAGCAGTACTTC. The full variable domain, with the rest looked up from reference TRBV11-3 and TRBJ2-7, is EAGVVQSPRYKIIEKKQPVAFWCNPISGHNTLYWYLQNLGQGPELLIRYENEEAVDDSQLPKDRFSAERLKGVDSTLKIQPAELGDSAVYLCASSFRDGEQYFGPGTRLTVT.

This sequence joins TRBV29-1 and TRBJ2-3, with 10 bases fitting TRBD2. Germline values: CDR1 SQVTM, CDR2 ANQGSEA. The CDR3 has 17 residues. Trimming cost V 1 base and J 0 bases; bases outside gene matches: 7. CDR3 sequence: CSVEGLAGEPSTDTQYF. The CDR3 DNA reads as TGCAGCGTTGAAGGTCTAGCGGGGGAACCTAGCACAGATACGCAGTATTTT.

The chain is built from TRBV20-1 and TRBJ1-1; D uncertain. This CDR3 contains 11 residues. V lost 0 bases and J 6 bases, leaving 5 bases between the germline ends. Germline V gene sequence: CDR1 DFQATT, CDR2 SNEGSKA (reference sequence). CDR3 amino acids: CSARDVPEAFF. The CDR3 bases are TGCAGTGCTAGAGATGTCCCTGAAGCTTTCTTT.

This clonotype was seen a few times. The rearrangement joins TRBV4-3 to TRBJ2-1; 10 positions agree with TRBD2. Germline V CDR1 and CDR2: LGHNA, YSLEER. The CDR3 has 15 amino acids. V trimming: 4 bases; J trimming: 3 bases; junction bases outside the gene matches: 3. CDR3 protein: CASSPAGGDYNEQFF. As DNA, the CDR3 is TGCGCCAGCAGCCCAGCGGGGGGGGACTACAATGAGCAGTTCTTC.

The chain recombines TRBV11-2 with TRBJ1-1, with D unresolved. The V end was cut by 5 bases, the J end by 5 bases, with 12 bases between. Germline V gene data show CDR1 as SGHAT and CDR2 as FQNNGV. The CDR3 loop spans 13 amino acids. CDR3 region: CASSPPMGTEAFF. Written as DNA, the CDR3 is TGTGCCAGCAGCCCACCGATGGGAACTGAAGCTTTCTTT.

This clonotype was seen once. The chain employs TRBV12-3 or TRBV12-4 and TRBJ2-3, with a weak D call TRBD1 (5 bases). The CDR3 extends over 16 amino acids. V was cut by 6 bases and J by 2 bases, with 18 bases left in between. This chain's CDR3 is CASRPLTEEFTDTQYF. The CDR3 coding sequence is TGTGCCAGCAGGCCTCTGACAGAGGAGTTCACAGATACGCAGTATTTT.

The chain joins TRBV20-1 to TRBJ2-1; TRBD2 aligns across 11 bases. The V gene end was trimmed by 5 bases and the J gene end by 4 bases; junction bases not matched to a gene: 7. CDR1 is DFQATT and CDR2 is SNEGSKA in the germline V gene (reference sequence). This CDR3 comprises 15 residues. CDR3 sequence (DNA): TGCAGTGCTCCGACTAGCGGGGATACTTACAATGAGCAGTTCTTC. It yields the protein CSAPTSGDTYNEQFF.

The gene calls are TRBV27 and TRBJ1-4; 7 nucleotides match TRBD1. This CDR3 has 12 residues. Trimming removed 6 bases from V and 14 bases from J; junction bases left unmatched: 9. CDR1 is MNHEY, CDR2 SMNVEV, per germline (reference sequence). CDR3 amino acids: CASSQGDDVLFF. CDR3 in DNA: TGTGCCAGCAGCCAGGGGGACGATGTTCTGTTTTTT.